These 19 T cell receptor beta chains were sequenced from one sample in a study of OX40 agonist ivuxolimab in advanced cancers. Libraries were prepared by immunoSEQ multiplex PCR; TCRdb keeps only in-frame clonotypes and omits some of them. This sample has tens of thousands of clones, with approximately 91% found just once. This specimen was CD4+ or CD8+ T cells sorted from blood, taken in a trial of the OX40 agonist ivuxolimab. The receptors were sampled from an adult with an advanced solid tumor such as melanoma, head and neck, liver or kidney cancer.

The chain recombines TRBV30 with TRBJ1-1; D is perhaps TRBD1 (5 bases). V lost 2 bases and J 8 bases, leaving 9 bases between the germline ends. Germline loops: CDR1 GTSNPN, CDR2 SVGIG (reference sequence). The CDR3 is 11 amino acids. The CDR3 bases are TGTGCCTGGAGTAGGGCAGGGGAAGCTTTCTTT. Amino acid sequence: CAWSRAGEAFF. Full variable domain (outside the CDR3, taken from reference TRBV30 and TRBJ1-1): SQTIHQWPATLVQPVGSPLSLECTVEGTSNPNLYWYRQAAGRGLQLLFYSVGIGQISSEVPQNLSASRPQDRQFILSSKKLLLSDSGFYLCAWSRAGEAFFGQGTRLTVV.

The V and J genes are TRBV19 and TRBJ1-1; D possibly corresponds to TRBD1 (5 bases). CDR1 is LNHDA, CDR2 SQIVND, per germline (reference sequence). The CDR3 is 13 residues long. The germline V and J ends were trimmed by 4 bases and 2 bases, with 8 bases remaining between them. The CDR3 DNA reads as TGTGCCAGTAGTAGGGGGGGAAACACTGAAGCTTTCTTT. This encodes CASSRGGNTEAFF.

The rearrangement joins TRBV5-1 to TRBJ2-1, with D perhaps TRBD1 or TRBD2 (6 bases each). Trimming took off 6 bases at V and 7 bases at J, with 26 bases between the two ends. The CDR3 covers 17 residues. CDR1 and CDR2 from the germline V gene are SGHRS and YFSETQ. The CDR3, as DNA: TGCGCCAGCACGATAGGGGGGATCCAGGGTGAGGGGAATGAGCAGTTCTTC. Translated: CASTIGGIQGEGNEQFF.

The CDR3 nucleotides are TGTGCCAGCAGCCCCGAGGGACTTAGCTACTACGAGCAGTACTTC. This sequence encodes CASSPEGLSYYEQYF. This sequence joins TRBV7-2 and TRBJ2-7, with a possible D match to TRBD2 (6 bases). The CDR3 runs to 15 residues. CDR1 SGHTA and CDR2 FQGNSA come from the germline V gene. V was clipped by 5 bases and J by 3 bases, with 17 bases between them.

CDR3 sequence: CASTGQSNTEAFF. The CDR3 nucleotides are TGTGCCAGTACGGGACAGTCGAACACTGAAGCTTTCTTT. This sequence joins TRBV28 and TRBJ1-1; 7 bases fit TRBD1. CDR3 length: 13 residues. The V gene end was trimmed by 9 bases and the J gene end by 1 base; junction bases not matched to a gene: 5. The germline gives CDR1 MDHEN, CDR2 SYDVKM.

The chain couples TRBV30 to TRBJ2-6, with TRBD1 matching over 9 bases. This CDR3 comprises 17 residues. Germline V gives CDR1 GTSNPN, CDR2 SVGIG (reference sequence). J was trimmed by 0 bases and V by 1 base; bases with no gene match: 4. This chain's CDR3 is CAWSGGQGPSGANVLTF. CDR3 coding DNA: TGTGCCTGGAGTGGGGGACAGGGCCCCTCTGGGGCCAACGTCCTGACTTTC.

This chain connects TRBV5-1 to TRBJ2-7; maybe TRBD1 (6 bases). The CDR3 spans 14 residues. Per the germline V gene, CDR1 is SGHRS and CDR2 is YFSETQ. The V gene lost 8 bases and the J gene lost 7 bases, with 22 bases spanning the gap. The CDR3 bases are TGCGCCAGTAATCCCGGGACACAGCCACGGGAGCAGTACTTC. Protein: CASNPGTQPREQYF.

The gene calls are TRBV2 and TRBJ2-1, with 11 bases aligning to TRBD2. The V gene's germline CDR1 is SNHLY and CDR2 FYNNEI. The CDR3 has 15 residues. Germline trimming cut 6 bases from V and 3 bases from J; bases unmatched to any gene: 4. The CDR3 loop is CASRATSGSYNEQFF. For the CDR3, the DNA is TGTGCCAGCAGGGCCACTAGCGGGAGCTACAATGAGCAGTTCTTC.

V is TRBV2 and J is TRBJ2-2, with TRBD1 matching 9 bases. V lost 11 bases and J lost 1; bases outside the gene matches: 5. CDR1 is SNHLY, CDR2 FYNNEI, per germline. CDR3 length: 14 amino acids. CDR3 loop: CAQRGQGNTGELFF. The CDR3 coding sequence is TGTGCCCAGCGGGGACAGGGGAACACCGGGGAGCTGTTTTTT. Combining the CDR3 with reference TRBV2 and TRBJ2-2 gives the whole variable domain EPEVTQTPSHQVTQMGQEVILRCVPISNHLYFYWYRQILGQKVEFLVSFYNNEISEKSEIFDDQFSVERPDGSNFTLKIRSTKLEDSAMYFCAQRGQGNTGELFFGEGSRLTVL.

The chain has TRBV27 and TRBJ2-5; TRBD2 matches at 14 bases. CDR1 is MNHEY, CDR2 SMNVEV, per germline (reference sequence). The V gene end was trimmed by 3 bases and the J gene end by 4 bases; junction bases not matched to a gene: 4. This CDR3 contains 16 residues. CDR3 sequence: CASSFGTSGSGETQYF. The DNA for the CDR3 is TGTGCCAGCAGTTTCGGGACTAGCGGGAGCGGAGAGACCCAGTACTTC.

V is TRBV28 and J is TRBJ2-2; D is uncertain. Germline V gene lookup returns CDR1 MDHEN and CDR2 SYDVKM. Trimming shortened V by 4 bases and J by 6 bases, and 6 bases separated the two germline ends. This CDR3 has 12 residues. In DNA, the CDR3 is TGTGCCAGCAGTTCCATCTCCGGGGAGCTGTTTTTT. Its translation is CASSSISGELFF.

The chain employs TRBV4-2 and TRBJ1-4; D gene unclear. The CDR3 has 15 residues. Germline V gives CDR1 LGHNA, CDR2 YNFKEQ. V lost 5 bases, J lost 4 bases, and 14 bases lay in between. CDR3 residues: CASSTRGQVNEKLFF. The CDR3 DNA is TGTGCCAGCAGCACACGCGGGCAGGTTAATGAAAAACTGTTTTTT.

This clone appeared a single time. This rearrangement joins TRBV5-4 to TRBJ2-7; 10 bases map to TRBD1. Trimming cost V 0 bases and J 3 bases; bases outside gene matches: 3. The CDR3 extends over 15 amino acids. Germline CDR1 reads SGHNT; CDR2 reads YYREEE (reference sequence). As DNA, the CDR3 is TGTGCCAGCAGCTTGGGACAGGGGGCCCACTACGAGCAGTACTTC. It is translated as CASSLGQGAHYEQYF.

This clone was detected once. The V gene is TRBV5-8, the J gene TRBJ1-2, with D uncertain. This CDR3 has 13 amino acids. V was cut by 1 base and J by 6 bases, with 10 bases left in between. Germline V gene lookup returns CDR1 SGHTS and CDR2 YDEGEE. The CDR3 DNA reads TGTGCCAGCAGCTTGTCTATGACAAATGGCTACACCTTC. Translation gives CASSLSMTNGYTF.

Details on this clone: The same CDR3 arises from other DNA sequences in this sample as well. The rearrangement joins TRBV9 to TRBJ1-5; possible D gene TRBD1, 6 bases. Between the trimmed V and J ends, which lost 4 bases and 1 base, there was a span of 9 bases. Germline V gene data show CDR1 as SGDLS and CDR2 as YYNGEE. This CDR3 contains 14 residues. The CDR3 protein is CASSLTGSNQPQHF. CDR3 sequence (DNA): TGTGCCAGCAGCCTAACAGGGAGCAATCAGCCCCAGCATTTT.

The rearrangement links TRBV19 to TRBJ1-1; D is unclear. This CDR3 is built from 14 residues. V lost 3 bases, J lost 4 bases, and 12 bases lay in between. Germline values: CDR1 LNHDA, CDR2 SQIVND (reference sequence). In DNA, the CDR3 is TGTGCCAGTAGTATCCCCCTCACGGGCACTGAAGCTTTCTTT. This encodes CASSIPLTGTEAFF.

The chain is built from TRBV6-5 and TRBJ2-3; weak D call: TRBD1 (5 bases). CDR1 and CDR2 (germline): MNHEY, SVGAGI. This CDR3 is built from 14 residues. Trimming pared 6 bases from V and 1 base from J, leaving 11 bases between. DNA of the CDR3: TGTGCCAGCAGCTTCCTGACAGGCACAGATACGCAGTATTTT. It translates to CASSFLTGTDTQYF.

This rearrangement joins TRBV5-1 to TRBJ2-5, with D possibly TRBD1 on 5 matching bases. The germline V gene has CDR1 SGHRS and CDR2 YFSETQ. This CDR3 is 12 amino acids long. Trimming took 3 bases from V and 3 from J, leaving 6 bases between them. This CDR3 is CASSSGKETQYF. In DNA form, the CDR3 reads TGCGCCAGCAGCTCAGGGAAAGAGACCCAGTACTTC.

The chain recombines TRBV11-3 with TRBJ2-3; 7 bases map to TRBD2. CDR1 and CDR2 from the germline V gene are SGHNT and YENEEA. The ends lost 5 bases at V and 1 base at J; junction bases unmatched: 9. This CDR3 has 16 amino acids. The CDR3 loop is CASSPWAGAGTDTQYF. CDR3 bases: TGTGCCAGCAGCCCGTGGGCGGGAGCGGGCACAGATACGCAGTATTTT. The full variable domain, completed using reference TRBV11-3 and TRBJ2-3, is EAGVVQSPRYKIIEKKQPVAFWCNPISGHNTLYWYLQNLGQGPELLIRYENEEAVDDSQLPKDRFSAERLKGVDSTLKIQPAELGDSAVYLCASSPWAGAGTDTQYFGPGTRLTVL.